The rows below give T cell receptor beta chains drawn from one sample of a study of cytomegalovirus exposure and HLA in healthy donors. Profiled with immunoSEQ multiplex PCR; TCRdb holds only in-frame clones, not every one. This table has around 150,000 clones, roughly 78% appearing once. The sample was PBMCs. These receptors all stem from a man in his fifties in good health and CMV-seropositive. Both conserved end residues are part of each CDR3. A D gene is named only where the DNA matches it firmly. The size entry is marked missing in some rows and otherwise reads once, few, many or a size class.

TRBV5-1	15	TRBJ2-5	TRBD1	NA	TGCGCCAGCAGCTTGGAAGGACAGGGGGCAGAGACCCAGTACTTC	CASSLEGQGAETQYF
TRBV9	15	TRBJ2-2	TRBD1	once	TGTGCCAGCAGCGCCAGGACAGGGGGCAACGGGGAGCTGTTTTTT	CASSARTGGNGELFF
TRBV5-1	17	TRBJ2-1	NA	few	TGCGCCAGCAGCGAGGGGGGGGAGCTAGCCCCCTACAATGAGCAGTTCTTC	CASSEGGELAPYNEQFF
TRBV27	21	TRBJ2-6	TRBD2	few	TGTGCCAGCAGCTCCCTGTTCCCGGGACTAGCGGGAGCATATGGGGCCAACGTCCTGACTTTC	CASSSLFPGLAGAYGANVLTF
TRBV28	15	TRBJ2-7	TRBD2	NA	TGTGCCAGCAGTTTATTGGGTCTAGCGGGCCACGAGCAGTACTTC	CASSLLGLAGHEQYF
TRBV2	14	TRBJ2-5	NA	NA	TGTGCCAGCACCGGAGATGGGGCGAGGGAGACCCAGTACTTC	CASTGDGARETQYF
TRBV2	13	TRBJ2-1	NA	NA	TGTGCCAGCGGCGGGACCCGGAACAATGAGCAGTTCTTC	CASGGTRNNEQFF
TRBV28	13	TRBJ2-1	NA	NA	TGTGCCAGCAGTTTCCGACTAGTGAATGAGCAGTTCTTC	CASSFRLVNEQFF
TRBV2	15	TRBJ2-5	TRBD2	NA	TGTGCCAGCAGTGAACTAGCGGGGGGGGTAGAGACCCAGTACTTC	CASSELAGGVETQYF
TRBV19	15	TRBJ2-7	NA	NA	TGTGCCAGTTCCGACAGTTCTTTGAGCTCCTACGAGCAGTACTTC	CASSDSSLSSYEQYF
TRBV28	13	TRBJ1-1	NA	NA	TGTGCCAGCAGCCCCGGGGAGAGCACTGAAGCTTTCTTT	CASSPGESTEAFF
TRBV4-1	16	TRBJ1-5	NA	few	TGCGCCAGCAGCCGGGACTCCGGGACTTGGAATCAGCCCCAGCATTTT	CASSRDSGTWNQPQHF
TRBV7-9	14	TRBJ1-4	NA	NA	TGTGCCAGCAGCCCTGGCAGGGCTAATGAAAAACTGTTTTTT	CASSPGRANEKLFF
TRBV19	15	TRBJ1-1	NA	once	TGTGCCAGTACTAGTATACCGGTCATGAACACTGAAGCTTTCTTT	CASTSIPVMNTEAFF
TRBV7-2	15	TRBJ2-7	TRBD1	NA	TGTGCCAGCAGCGCCCGGGACAGGGGGAACTACGAGCAGTACTTC	CASSARDRGNYEQYF
TRBV6-5	14	TRBJ1-5	NA	NA	TGTGCCAGCAGAGAGCGGGGGAGCAATCAGCCCCAGCATTTT	CASRERGSNQPQHF
TRBV2	13	TRBJ1-2	TRBD1	NA	TGTGCCAGCCCGACAGGGGAAAGGTTTAGCTACACCTTC	CASPTGERFSYTF
TRBV5-5	15	TRBJ2-5	TRBD2	NA	TGTGCCAGCAGACGGACTAGCGGGAGCCAAGAGACCCAGTACTTC	CASRRTSGSQETQYF
TRBV6-5	15	TRBJ1-1	NA	NA	TGTGCCAGCAGTTACGGGCCAGAGGGAGACCTTGAAGCTTTCTTT	CASSYGPEGDLEAFF
TRBV4-3	16	TRBJ2-3	NA	NA	TGCGCCAGCAGCCAAGAAACTAGGCGACCGCCAGATACGCAGTATTTT	CASSQETRRPPDTQYF
TRBV7-9	13	TRBJ1-6	NA	NA	TGTGCCAGCAGCTCTTCATCGGATTCACCCCTCCACTTT	CASSSSSDSPLHF
TRBV19	14	TRBJ1-1	NA	NA	TGTGCCAGTAGTATTGGGCAGGGGATCACTGAAGCTTTCTTT	CASSIGQGITEAFF